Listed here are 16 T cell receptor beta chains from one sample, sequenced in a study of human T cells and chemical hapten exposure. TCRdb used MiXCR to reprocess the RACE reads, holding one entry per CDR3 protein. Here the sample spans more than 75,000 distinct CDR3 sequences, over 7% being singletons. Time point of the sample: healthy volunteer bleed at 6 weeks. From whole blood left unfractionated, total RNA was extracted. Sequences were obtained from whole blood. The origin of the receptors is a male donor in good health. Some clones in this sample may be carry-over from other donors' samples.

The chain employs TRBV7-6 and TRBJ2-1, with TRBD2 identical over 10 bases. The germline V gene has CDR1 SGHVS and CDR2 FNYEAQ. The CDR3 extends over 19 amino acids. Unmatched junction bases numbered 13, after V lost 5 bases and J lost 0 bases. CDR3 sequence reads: CASSPPGGLAGDSYNEQFF. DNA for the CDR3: TGTGCCAGCAGCCCCCCCGGGGGGCTAGCGGGGGACTCCTACAATGAGCAGTTCTTC.

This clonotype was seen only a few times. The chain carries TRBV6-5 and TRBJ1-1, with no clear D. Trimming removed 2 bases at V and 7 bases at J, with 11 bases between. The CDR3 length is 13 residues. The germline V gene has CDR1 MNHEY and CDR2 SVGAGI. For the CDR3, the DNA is TGTGCCAGCAGTTACGACATCGGGCTTGAAGCTTTCTTT. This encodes CASSYDIGLEAFF.

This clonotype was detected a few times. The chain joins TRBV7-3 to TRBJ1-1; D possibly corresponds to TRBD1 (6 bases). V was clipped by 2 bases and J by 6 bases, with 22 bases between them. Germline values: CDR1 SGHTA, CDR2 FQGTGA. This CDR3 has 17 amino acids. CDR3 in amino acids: CASSLFGAGEDPPEAFF. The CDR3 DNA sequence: TGTGCCAGCAGCTTATTCGGGGCAGGGGAGGATCCTCCTGAAGCTTTCTTT.

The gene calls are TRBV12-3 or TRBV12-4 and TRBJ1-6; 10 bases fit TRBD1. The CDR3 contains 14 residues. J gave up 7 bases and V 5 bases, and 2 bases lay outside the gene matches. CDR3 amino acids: CASSADRGNSPLHF. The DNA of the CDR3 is TGTGCCAGCAGTGCGGACAGGGGGAATTCACCCCTCCACTTT.

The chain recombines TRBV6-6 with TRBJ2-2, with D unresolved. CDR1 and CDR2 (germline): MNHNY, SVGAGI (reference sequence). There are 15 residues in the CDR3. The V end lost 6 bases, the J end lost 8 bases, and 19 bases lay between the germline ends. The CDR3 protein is CASSQILPARGELFF. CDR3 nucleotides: TGTGCCAGCAGCCAAATTCTACCCGCAAGAGGGGAGCTGTTTTTT.

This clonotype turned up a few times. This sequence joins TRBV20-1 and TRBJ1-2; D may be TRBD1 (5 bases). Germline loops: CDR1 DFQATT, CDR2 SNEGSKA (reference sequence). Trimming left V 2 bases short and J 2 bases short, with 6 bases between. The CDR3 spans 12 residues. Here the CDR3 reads CSARRDNYGYTF. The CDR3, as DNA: TGCAGTGCTAGAAGGGACAACTATGGCTACACCTTC.

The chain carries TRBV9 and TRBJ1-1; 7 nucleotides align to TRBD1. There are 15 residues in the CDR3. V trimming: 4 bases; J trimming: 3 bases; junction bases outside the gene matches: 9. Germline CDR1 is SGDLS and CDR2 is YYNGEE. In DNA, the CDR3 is TGTGCCAGCAGCCCTTCCGTCCAGGGGGACACTGAAGCTTTCTTT. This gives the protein CASSPSVQGDTEAFF. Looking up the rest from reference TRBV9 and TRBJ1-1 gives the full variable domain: DSGVTQTPKHLITATGQRVTLRCSPRSGDLSVYWYQQSLDQGLQFLIQYYNGEERAKGNILERFSAQQFPDLHSELNLSSLELGDSALYFCASSPSVQGDTEAFFGQGTRLTVV.

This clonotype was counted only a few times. The CDR3 protein is CASSQDPWTSGMAGELFF. DNA for the CDR3: TGTGCCAGCAGCCAAGATCCTTGGACTAGCGGGATGGCCGGGGAGCTGTTTTTT. The chain couples TRBV3-1 to TRBJ2-2; 12 nucleotides align to TRBD2. This CDR3 region has 18 residues. The germline V gene encodes CDR1 LGHDT and CDR2 YNNKEL (reference sequence). V gave up 0 bases and J gave up 6 bases; unmatched junction bases: 8.

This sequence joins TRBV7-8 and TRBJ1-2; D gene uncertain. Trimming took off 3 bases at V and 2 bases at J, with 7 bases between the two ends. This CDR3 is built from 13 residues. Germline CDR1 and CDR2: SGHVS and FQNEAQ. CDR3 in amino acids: CASSLGTNYGYTF. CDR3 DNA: TGTGCCAGCAGCTTGGGCACCAACTATGGCTACACCTTC. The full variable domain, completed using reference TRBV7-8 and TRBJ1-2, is GAGVSQSPRYKVAKRGQDVALRCDPISGHVSLFWYQQALGQGPEFLTYFQNEAQLDKSGLPSDRFFAERPEGSVSTLKIQRTQQEDSAVYLCASSLGTNYGYTFGSGTRLTVV.

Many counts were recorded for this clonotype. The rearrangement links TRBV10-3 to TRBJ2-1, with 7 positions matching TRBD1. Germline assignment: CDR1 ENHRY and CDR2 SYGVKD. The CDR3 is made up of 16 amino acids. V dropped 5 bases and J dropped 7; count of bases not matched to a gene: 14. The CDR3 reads CAISLSGTGVRNEQFF. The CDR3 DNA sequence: TGTGCCATCAGTTTGTCGGGTACAGGGGTAAGGAATGAGCAGTTCTTC.

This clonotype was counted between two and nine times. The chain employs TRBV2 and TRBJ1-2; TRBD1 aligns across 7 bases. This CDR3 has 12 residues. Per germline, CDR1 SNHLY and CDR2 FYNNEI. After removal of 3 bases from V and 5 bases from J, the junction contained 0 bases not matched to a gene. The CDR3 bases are TGTGCCAGCAGTGACAGGGGGTATGGCTACACCTTC. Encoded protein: CASSDRGYGYTF. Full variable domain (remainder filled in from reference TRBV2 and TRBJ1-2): EPEVTQTPSHQVTQMGQEVILRCVPISNHLYFYWYRQILGQKVEFLVSFYNNEISEKSEIFDDQFSVERPDGSNFTLKIRSTKLEDSAMYFCASSDRGYGYTFGSGTRLTVV.

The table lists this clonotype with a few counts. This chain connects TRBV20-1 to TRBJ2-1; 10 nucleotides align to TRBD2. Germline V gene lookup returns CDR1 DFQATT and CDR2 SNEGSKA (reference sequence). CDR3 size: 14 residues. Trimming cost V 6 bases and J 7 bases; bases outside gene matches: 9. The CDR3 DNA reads TGCAGTGCAGGGCAAGCGGGGGGGCCAAATGAGCAGTTCTTC. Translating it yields CSAGQAGGPNEQFF.

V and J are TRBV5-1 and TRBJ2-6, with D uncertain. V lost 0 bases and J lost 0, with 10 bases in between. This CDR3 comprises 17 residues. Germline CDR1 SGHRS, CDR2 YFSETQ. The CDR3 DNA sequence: TGCGCCAGCAGCTTGGAAGGTTTGGGCTCTGGGGCCAACGTCCTGACTTTC. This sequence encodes CASSLEGLGSGANVLTF.

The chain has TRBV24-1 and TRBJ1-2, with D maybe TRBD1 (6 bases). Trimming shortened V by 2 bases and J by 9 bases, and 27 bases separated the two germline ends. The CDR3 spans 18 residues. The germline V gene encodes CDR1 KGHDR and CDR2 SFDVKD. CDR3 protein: CATSDYDVSDNRDPCYTF. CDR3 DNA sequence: TGTGCCACCAGTGATTACGACGTCTCGGATAACAGGGATCCGTGCTACACCTTC.

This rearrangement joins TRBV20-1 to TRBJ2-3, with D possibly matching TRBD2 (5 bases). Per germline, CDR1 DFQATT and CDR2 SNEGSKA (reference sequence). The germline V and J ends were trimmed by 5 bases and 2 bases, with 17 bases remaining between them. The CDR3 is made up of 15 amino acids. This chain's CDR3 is CSAVNPRLITDTQYF. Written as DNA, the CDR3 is TGCAGTGCTGTGAACCCGAGACTAATCACAGATACGCAGTATTTT.

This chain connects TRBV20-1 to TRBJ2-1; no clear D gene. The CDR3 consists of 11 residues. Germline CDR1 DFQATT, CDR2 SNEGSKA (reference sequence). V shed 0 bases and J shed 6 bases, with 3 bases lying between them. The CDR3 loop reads CSARDFNEQFF. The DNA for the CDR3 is TGCAGTGCTAGAGATTTCAATGAGCAGTTCTTC.